This is a list of T cell receptor beta chains from one sample in a study of T-cell memory formation after mild COVID-19. TCRdb re-analysed the 5' RACE reads in MiXCR, keeping a single row per CDR3 protein. This table has 350,000 or so distinct CDR3 sequences, 10% to 15% appearing once. Sequencing was carried out using PBMCs or a T cell subset sorted from them (not recorded which). These receptors all come from a man between 18 and 35 years old who had mild COVID-19 (a few samples of this study predate the infection). Cell type and time point are not known. Each CDR3 is given with its conserved first and last residue. Fields, in order: J gene, clone size, V gene, D gene, CDR3 protein, CDR3 DNA. A D gene is named only where the DNA matches it firmly. Expanded clones get a size class; other rows say once, few or many, or leave the size out.

TRBJ2-2,few,TRBV24-1,TRBD1,CATSEYGTGHTGELFF,TGTGCCACCAGTGAGTACGGGACAGGGCACACCGGGGAGCTGTTTTTT
TRBJ2-1,.,TRBV12-3/TRBV12-4,TRBD2,CASSTSGSIEQFF,TGTGCCAGCAGCACTAGCGGGAGCATTGAGCAGTTCTTC
TRBJ1-2,.,TRBV20-1,.,CSARTREGYTF,TGCAGTGCAAGGACCAGAGAGGGCTACACCTTC
TRBJ1-2,.,TRBV7-8,.,CASSPGFGYGYTF,TGTGCCAGCAGCCCCGGGTTCGGCTATGGCTACACCTTC
TRBJ2-1,.,TRBV7-6,.,CASRPLSGSYNEQFF,TGTGCCAGCAGACCGCTCAGCGGATCCTACAATGAGCAGTTCTTC
TRBJ2-3,.,TRBV27,.,CASSTTPDTQYF,TGTGCCAGCTCTACAACCCCAGATACGCAGTATTTT
TRBJ2-3,few,TRBV4-2,.,CASSQDLRGGRTDTQYF,TGTGCCAGCAGCCAAGATCTGAGGGGGGGCAGAACAGATACGCAGTATTTT
TRBJ1-5,few,TRBV20-1,TRBD1,CSASRQGANAYSNQPQHF,TGCAGTGCTAGTAGACAGGGGGCTAATGCTTATAGCAATCAGCCCCAGCATTTT
TRBJ2-3,many,TRBV9,TRBD1,CASSVVSDRGDTQYF,TGTGCCAGCAGCGTAGTGAGTGACAGGGGTGATACGCAGTATTTT
TRBJ2-5,.,TRBV13,.,CASRSDSQETQYF,TGTGCCAGCAGATCGGACAGTCAAGAGACCCAGTACTTC
TRBJ2-1,few,TRBV11-2,.,CASTFPRGEQFF,TGTGCCAGCACCTTCCCCCGGGGTGAGCAGTTCTTC
TRBJ1-2,few,TRBV5-6,.,CASSYQVDGYTF,TGTGCCAGCAGCTACCAAGTCGATGGCTACACCTTC
TRBJ2-1,.,TRBV5-5,TRBD1,CASSFKGQGIYNEQFF,TGTGCCAGCAGCTTTAAGGGACAGGGGATTTACAATGAGCAGTTCTTC
TRBJ2-5,medium-sized,TRBV20-1,TRBD1,CSAAPGTVQETQYF,TGCAGTGCAGCACCTGGGACAGTCCAAGAGACCCAGTACTTC
TRBJ2-3,few,TRBV11-2,TRBD2,CASSYRPTTSGIPSTDTQYF,TGTGCCAGCAGCTACCGTCCTACGACTAGCGGCATACCTAGCACAGATACGCAGTATTTT
TRBJ2-3,few,TRBV20-1,TRBD2,CSARAPPGTSGGAGPDTQYF,TGCAGTGCTAGAGCCCCCCCCGGGACTAGCGGGGGGGCCGGGCCAGATACGCAGTATTTT
TRBJ1-6,.,TRBV27,.,CASTDSSYNSPLHF,TGTGCCAGCACAGACAGCTCCTATAATTCACCCCTCCACTTT
TRBJ1-1,.,TRBV28,.,CASSSVTEAFF,TGTGCCAGCAGTTCGGTGACTGAAGCTTTCTTT
TRBJ2-1,few,TRBV5-1,.,CASSLAHRGDNEQFF,TGCGCCAGCAGCTTGGCCCACCGGGGAGACAATGAGCAGTTCTTC
TRBJ1-4,.,TRBV6-5,.,CASSYYVGEKLFF,TGTGCCAGCAGTTACTACGTGGGCGAAAAACTGTTTTTT
TRBJ2-3,.,TRBV5-1,TRBD2,CASSLALAGGFSTDTQYF,TGCGCCAGCAGCTTGGCCCTAGCGGGGGGCTTTAGCACAGATACGCAGTATTTT
TRBJ2-5,many,TRBV5-6,TRBD2,CASSLAAGSQETQYF,TGTGCCAGCAGCTTGGCAGCGGGGAGCCAAGAGACCCAGTACTTC
TRBJ2-5,.,TRBV6-6,.,CASSYFRGRETQYF,TGTGCCAGCAGTTACTTTAGGGGACGAGAGACCCAGTACTTC
TRBJ1-6,.,TRBV6-1,.,CASSEFSVGHLHF,TGTGCCAGCAGTGAATTCTCGGTAGGGCACCTCCACTTT
TRBJ2-5,few,TRBV11-3,.,CASSSSRGQETQYF,TGTGCCAGCAGCTCCTCCCGGGGCCAAGAGACCCAGTACTTC
TRBJ1-1,.,TRBV4-1,TRBD1,CASSQGTGRGDTEAFF,TGCGCCAGCAGCCAAGGGACAGGGAGAGGGGACACTGAAGCTTTCTTT
TRBJ1-1,few,TRBV7-2,.,CASNNPGSMNTEAFF,TGTGCCAGCAATAACCCGGGCAGCATGAACACTGAAGCTTTCTTT
TRBJ2-3,.,TRBV6-1,TRBD1,CASSGQGAITQYF,TGTGCCAGCAGTGGGCAGGGGGCGATTACGCAGTATTTT
TRBJ2-5,few,TRBV12-5,.,CASGLGGAETQYF,TGTGCTAGTGGTTTGGGGGGCGCAGAGACCCAGTACTTC
TRBJ2-6,.,TRBV2,.,CASSRAPGANVLTF,TGTGCCAGTTCCCGGGCGCCCGGGGCCAACGTCCTGACTTTC
TRBJ1-1,many,TRBV29-1,.,CSARTVNTEAFF,TGCAGCGCCCGGACGGTGAACACTGAAGCTTTCTTT
TRBJ2-1,many,TRBV5-1,.,CASSFGPLANEQFF,TGCGCCAGCAGCTTTGGGCCCTTGGCGAATGAGCAGTTCTTC
TRBJ1-1,.,TRBV4-1,.,CASSQRGTNTEAFF,TGCGCCAGCAGCCAAAGGGGGACTAACACTGAAGCTTTCTTT
TRBJ2-1,many,TRBV3-1,TRBD2,CASSQESRGGDDEQFF,TGTGCCAGCAGCCAAGAATCACGGGGGGGTGACGATGAGCAGTTCTTC
TRBJ2-3,few,TRBV3-1,.,CASSKTLGADTQYF,TGTGCCAGCAGCAAAACCCTAGGGGCAGATACGCAGTATTTT
TRBJ1-6,many,TRBV6-5,.,CASRLSVAGSPLHF,TGTGCCAGCAGGTTGTCAGTTGCGGGTTCACCCCTCCACTTT
TRBJ2-7,.,TRBV4-1,.,CASSQENTRWQEVPYEQYF,TGCGCCAGCAGCCAAGAGAATACCAGGTGGCAGGAGGTACCCTACGAGCAGTACTTC